Listed here are 22 T cell receptor beta chains from one sample, sequenced in a study of OX40 agonist ivuxolimab in advanced cancers. The protocol was immunoSEQ multiplex PCR, while the TCRdb copy is restricted to in-frame clones and leaves out a portion. There are some 81,000 clones in the sample; around 86% occur only once, and around 2% lies in the top ten. Sequenced here: CD4+ or CD8+ T cells sorted from blood, sampled in a trial of the OX40 agonist ivuxolimab. These receptors originate from an adult with an advanced solid tumor such as melanoma, head and neck, liver or kidney cancer.

A few counts support this clone. The V and J genes are TRBV10-3 and TRBJ2-7; D is unresolved. This CDR3 is built from 11 residues. Germline V gives CDR1 ENHRY, CDR2 SYGVKD. Deletions cut 6 bases from V and 4 bases from J, with 7 bases between. This CDR3 reads CAISAGYEQYF. The CDR3 bases are TGTGCCATCAGCGCTGGGTACGAGCAGTACTTC.

The chain couples TRBV7-9 to TRBJ2-5; D is unresolved. The CDR3 contains 12 residues. Per the germline V gene, CDR1 is SEHNR and CDR2 is FQNEAQ (reference sequence). V was cut by 5 bases and J by 2 bases, with 6 bases left in between. CDR3 DNA sequence: TGTGCCAGCAGCCCCCTACAAGAGACCCAGTACTTC. It encodes CASSPLQETQYF.

The chain employs TRBV7-7 and TRBJ2-7; 7 positions match TRBD1. With V trimmed by 3 bases and J by 3 bases, 5 bases remained unmatched. Germline assignment: CDR1 SSHAT and CDR2 FNYEAQ (reference sequence). This CDR3 contains 14 residues. Written as DNA, the CDR3 is TGTGCCAGCAGCTTCCGCCGGGACAGCTACGAGCAGTACTTC. Amino acid sequence: CASSFRRDSYEQYF.

The chain combines TRBV11-2 with TRBJ2-3; D is tentatively TRBD1 or TRBD2 (6 bases each). Trimming pared 5 bases from V and 7 bases from J, leaving 22 bases between. The CDR3 consists of 16 residues. Per the germline V gene, CDR1 is SGHAT and CDR2 is FQNNGV. This CDR3 reads CASSLPLGGLVNTQYF. The CDR3, as DNA: TGTGCCAGCAGCCTCCCCTTGGGGGGCCTGGTTAATACGCAGTATTTT.

This clone was counted between two and nine times. The CDR3 reads CASSLAGQGYEQYF. The CDR3 nucleotides are TGCGCCAGCAGCTTGGCCGGGCAGGGGTACGAGCAGTACTTC. This sequence joins TRBV5-1 and TRBJ2-7; TRBD1 might be the D (6 bases). Germline CDR1 reads SGHRS; CDR2 reads YFSETQ. This CDR3 spans 14 amino acids. Trimming shortened V by 0 bases and J by 4 bases, and 11 bases separated the two germline ends.

The chain is built from TRBV4-3 and TRBJ1-5; no clear D gene. There are 15 residues in the CDR3. V lost 0 bases and J lost 4, with 10 bases in between. In germline, CDR1 is LGHNA, CDR2 YSLEER. This CDR3 reads CASSQDWRVNQPQHF. CDR3 bases: TGCGCCAGCAGCCAAGATTGGAGGGTGAATCAGCCCCAGCATTTT.

The chain employs TRBV7-2 and TRBJ2-2; the D call may be TRBD1 or TRBD2 (5 bases each). The V and J ends lost 4 bases and 2 bases respectively, with 14 bases between them. The CDR3 extends over 16 amino acids. Looked up from germline, CDR1 is SGHTA and CDR2 is FQGNSA. The CDR3 bases are TGTGCCAGCAGCTCCCGTGGGGGAACCAACACCGGGGAGCTGTTTTTT. Protein product: CASSSRGGTNTGELFF.

This clone was seen more than once but under ten times. The CDR3 DNA reads TGTGCCAGCAGGGTCCCCCTCCATACTGAAGCTTTCTTT. Its translation is CASRVPLHTEAFF. The rearrangement links TRBV28 to TRBJ1-1; D call uncertain. The length of the CDR3 is 13 residues. Trimming removed 6 bases from V and 5 bases from J, with 13 bases in between. Looked up from germline, CDR1 is MDHEN and CDR2 is SYDVKM.

The rearrangement uses TRBV5-1 and TRBJ2-2; D is unclear. The CDR3 sequence is 16 residues long. Trimming removed 1 base from V and 7 bases from J, with 17 bases in between. In germline, CDR1 is SGHRS, CDR2 YFSETQ. The CDR3 DNA reads TGCGCCAGCAGCTTGTCGCTCGGCCAGGCCGTCGGGGAGCTGTTTTTT. Protein sequence: CASSLSLGQAVGELFF.

This clone was observed a handful of times. This chain uses TRBV2 with TRBJ2-3; D possibly matches TRBD1 or TRBD2 (6 bases each). V was clipped by 4 bases and J by 6 bases, with 14 bases between them. This CDR3 contains 14 residues. Germline V gene sequence: CDR1 SNHLY, CDR2 FYNNEI. DNA of the CDR3: TGTGCCAGCAGTGCACGGGGGCTAGGCGATACGCAGTATTTT. Encoded protein: CASSARGLGDTQYF. Full variable domain (outside the CDR3, taken from reference TRBV2 and TRBJ2-3): EPEVTQTPSHQVTQMGQEVILRCVPISNHLYFYWYRQILGQKVEFLVSFYNNEISEKSEIFDDQFSVERPDGSNFTLKIRSTKLEDSAMYFCASSARGLGDTQYFGPGTRLTVL.

The chain couples TRBV18 to TRBJ1-5, with a weak D call TRBD1 (5 bases). V lost 3 bases, J lost 2 bases, and 14 bases lay in between. CDR3 length: 16 amino acids. The V gene's germline CDR1 is KGHSH and CDR2 LQKENI. In DNA form, the CDR3 reads TGTGCCAGCTCACCTTCAGGATCGACAGGCAATCAGCCCCAGCATTTT. Protein product: CASSPSGSTGNQPQHF.

The rearrangement uses TRBV5-1 and TRBJ2-5; no clear D. The CDR3 covers 14 residues. Germline V gene data show CDR1 as SGHRS and CDR2 as YFSETQ. V was clipped by 2 bases and J by 5 bases, with 13 bases between them. The CDR3 DNA sequence: TGCGCCAGCAGCTTCCTTGAGGCCCGGGAGACCCAGTACTTC. Encoded protein: CASSFLEARETQYF.

This clone was counted a single time. This chain links TRBV5-1 with TRBJ1-3, with a possible D match to TRBD1 (6 bases). With 3 bases removed from V and 0 bases from J, the gap between germline ends came to 13 bases. Germline CDR1 SGHRS, CDR2 YFSETQ. The CDR3 extends over 16 amino acids. The DNA for the CDR3 is TGCGCCAGCAGCTCAGAAGGGACAATCTCTGGAAACACCATATATTTT. It specifies CASSSEGTISGNTIYF. Together with reference TRBV5-1 and TRBJ1-3, the CDR3 gives the full variable domain: KAGVTQTPRYLIKTRGQQVTLSCSPISGHRSVSWYQQTPGQGLQFLFEYFSETQRNKGNFPGRFSGRQFSNSRSEMNVSTLELGDSALYLCASSSEGTISGNTIYFGEGSWLTVV.

V gene TRBV30 combines with J gene TRBJ1-6; D may be TRBD1 (5 bases). The ends were cut back, 2 bases at V and 7 bases at J, with 15 bases in the middle. This CDR3 contains 15 residues. CDR1 and CDR2 (germline): GTSNPN, SVGIG (reference sequence). CDR3 amino acids: CAWSPASGANSPLHF. The CDR3 nucleotides read TGTGCCTGGAGTCCGGCAAGCGGGGCCAATTCACCCCTCCACTTT.

The V gene is TRBV7-8, the J gene TRBJ1-5; D is undetermined. This CDR3 spans 14 amino acids. The ends were cut back, 4 bases at V and 3 bases at J, with 10 bases in the middle. Germline V gene sequence: CDR1 SGHVS, CDR2 FQNEAQ. The CDR3 DNA is TGTGCCAGCAGCTCCAGGACCGTCAATCAGCCCCAGCATTTT. Its translation: CASSSRTVNQPQHF.

The chain employs TRBV18 and TRBJ2-1; D unresolved. This CDR3 region has 14 residues. The germline CDR1 and CDR2 sequences are KGHSH and LQKENI. Deletions cut 8 bases from V and 7 bases from J, with 18 bases between. The CDR3 region has the DNA TGTGCCAGCCGAACCTCGGGTAATTTGAATGAGCAGTTCTTC. Protein sequence: CASRTSGNLNEQFF.

The chain joins TRBV9 to TRBJ2-1; D remains unclear. V was cut by 3 bases and J by 0 bases, with 13 bases left in between. CDR1 SGDLS and CDR2 YYNGEE come from the germline V gene. This CDR3 is 16 amino acids long. As DNA, the CDR3 is TGTGCCAGCAGCGGGTGGTCAAAGAGCTCCTACAATGAGCAGTTCTTC. Its protein is CASSGWSKSSYNEQFF.

V is TRBV5-1 and J is TRBJ2-1; TRBD1 matches at 8 bases. The CDR3 runs to 16 residues. The germline gives CDR1 SGHRS, CDR2 YFSETQ. V was pared by 5 bases and J by 9 bases, with 16 bases of the junction left unmatched. This chain's CDR3 is CASRQDRAPRNGEQFF. The CDR3 nucleotides are TGCGCCAGCAGGCAGGACAGGGCCCCTCGGAACGGTGAGCAGTTCTTC.

The V gene is TRBV6-6, the J gene TRBJ2-1, with D maybe TRBD2 (6 bases). V lost 8 bases and J 7 bases, leaving 21 bases between the germline ends. Germline V lookup: CDR1 MNHNY, CDR2 SVGAGI (reference sequence). The CDR3 covers 15 residues. The CDR3 DNA reads as TGTGCCAGCTTTTATGGGGACTCGTCTCAGAATGAGCAGTTCTTC. Its protein is CASFYGDSSQNEQFF.

For the CDR3, the DNA is TGTGCCAGCAGCTTACAGGCAGGGTCTGGAAACACCATATATTTT. Protein sequence: CASSLQAGSGNTIYF. The rearrangement joins TRBV7-9 to TRBJ1-3, with D possibly being TRBD1 (5 bases). The CDR3 spans 15 residues. CDR1 is SEHNR and CDR2 is FQNEAQ in the germline V gene (reference sequence). Trimming removed 2 bases at V and 1 base at J, with 9 bases between.

This chain joins TRBV13 and TRBJ2-7; TRBD1 aligns across 7 bases. The length of the CDR3 is 16 residues. After removal of 5 bases from V and 6 bases from J, the junction contained 16 bases not matched to a gene. The germline CDR1 and CDR2 sequences are PRHDT and FYEKMQ (reference sequence). The CDR3 reads CASSPTGAHEAGEQYF. The CDR3, as DNA: TGTGCCAGCAGCCCCACAGGGGCGCATGAGGCCGGCGAGCAGTACTTC. Using reference TRBV13 and TRBJ2-7 for the parts outside the CDR3, the full variable domain is AAGVIQSPRHLIKEKRETATLKCYPIPRHDTVYWYQQGPGQDPQFLISFYEKMQSDKGSIPDRFSAQQFSDYHSELNMSSLELGDSALYFCASSPTGAHEAGEQYFGPGTRLTVT.

The chain employs TRBV5-1 and TRBJ2-5; TRBD2 agrees at 9 bases. The length of the CDR3 is 16 residues. Per germline, CDR1 SGHRS and CDR2 YFSETQ. Trimming removed 0 bases from V and 1 base from J; junction bases left unmatched: 4. CDR3 region: CASSLAAAGGQETQYF. CDR3 bases: TGCGCCAGCAGCTTGGCCGCAGCGGGGGGCCAAGAGACCCAGTACTTC.